This TCR beta chain was found in a study of blood T cell repertoires in COVID-19. The wider study: Acute-phase and convalescent COVID-19 samples originated in the United States, Italy and Spain. Sample material is recorded as cDNA or gDNA derived from T cells, B-cell-depleted T cells, or PBMCs.

This CDR3 has 13 amino acids. V was trimmed by 7 bases and J by 3 bases, leaving 12 bases between them. The authors' processing: Amplification of reference gene primers provided the estimated nucleated cell counts. The table came from immunoSEQ multiplex PCR; TCRdb's copy has only in-frame clones and leaves some out. D and trimming come from the DNA, and the V and J calls and clone size come from that table. There are more than 95,000 clones in the sample; around 84% occur only once, and roughly 13% lies in the top ten. V and J are TRBV12-3 or TRBV12-4 and TRBJ2-5, with D possibly TRBD1 on 5 matching bases. Material: peripheral blood. This receptor was taken from an older woman in a cohort sampled during active or convalescent COVID-19. The CDR3 nucleotides read TGTGCCAGCATAGGGGCAGCCAAAGAGACCCAGTACTTC. Translation gives CASIGAAKETQYF.